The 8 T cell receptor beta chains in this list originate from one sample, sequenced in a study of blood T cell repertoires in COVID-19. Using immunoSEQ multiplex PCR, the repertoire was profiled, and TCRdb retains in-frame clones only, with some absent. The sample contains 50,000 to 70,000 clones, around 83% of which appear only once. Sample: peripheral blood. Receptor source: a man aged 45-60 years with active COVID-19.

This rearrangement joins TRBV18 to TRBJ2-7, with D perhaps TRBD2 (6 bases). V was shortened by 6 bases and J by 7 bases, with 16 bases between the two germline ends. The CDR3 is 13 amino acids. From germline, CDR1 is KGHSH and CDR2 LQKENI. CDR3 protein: CASSGRREGEQYV. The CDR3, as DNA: TGTGCCAGCTCCGGTCGGCGGGAAGGGGAGCAGTACGTC.

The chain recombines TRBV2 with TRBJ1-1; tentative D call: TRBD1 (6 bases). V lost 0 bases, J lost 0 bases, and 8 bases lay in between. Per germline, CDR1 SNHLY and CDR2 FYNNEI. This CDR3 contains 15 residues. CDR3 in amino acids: CASSEADSLNTEAFF. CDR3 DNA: TGTGCCAGCAGTGAAGCGGACAGTTTGAACACTGAAGCTTTCTTT.

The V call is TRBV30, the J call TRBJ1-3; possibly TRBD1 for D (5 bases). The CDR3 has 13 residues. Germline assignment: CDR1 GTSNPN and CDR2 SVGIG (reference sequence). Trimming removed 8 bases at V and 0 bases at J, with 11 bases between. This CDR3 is CAGTYRSGNTIYF. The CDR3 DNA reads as TGTGCCGGGACCTATCGCTCTGGAAACACCATATATTTT. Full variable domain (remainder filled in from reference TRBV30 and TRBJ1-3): SQTIHQWPATLVQPVGSPLSLECTVEGTSNPNLYWYRQAAGRGLQLLFYSVGIGQISSEVPQNLSASRPQDRQFILSSKKLLLSDSGFYLCAGTYRSGNTIYFGEGSWLTVV.

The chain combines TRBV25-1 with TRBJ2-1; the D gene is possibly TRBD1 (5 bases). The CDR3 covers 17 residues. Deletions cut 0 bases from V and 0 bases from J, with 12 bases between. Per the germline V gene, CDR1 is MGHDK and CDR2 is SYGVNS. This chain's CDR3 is CASSEYTGLSSYNEQFF. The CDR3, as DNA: TGTGCCAGCAGTGAATATACAGGTCTAAGCTCCTACAATGAGCAGTTCTTC.

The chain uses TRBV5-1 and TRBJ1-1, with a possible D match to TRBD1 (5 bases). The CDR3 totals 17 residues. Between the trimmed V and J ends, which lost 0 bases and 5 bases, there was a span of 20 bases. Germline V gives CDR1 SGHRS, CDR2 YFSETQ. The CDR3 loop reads CASSLDGRVLMGTEAFF. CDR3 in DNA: TGCGCCAGCAGCTTGGATGGCAGGGTGTTGATGGGAACTGAAGCTTTCTTT.

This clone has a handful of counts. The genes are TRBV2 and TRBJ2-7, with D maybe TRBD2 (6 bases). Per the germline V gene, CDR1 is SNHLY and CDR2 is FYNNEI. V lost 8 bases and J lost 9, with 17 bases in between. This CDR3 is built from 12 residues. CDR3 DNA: TGTGCCAGCTCACGGGACTCCGAGTTGCAGTACGTC. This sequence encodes CASSRDSELQYV.

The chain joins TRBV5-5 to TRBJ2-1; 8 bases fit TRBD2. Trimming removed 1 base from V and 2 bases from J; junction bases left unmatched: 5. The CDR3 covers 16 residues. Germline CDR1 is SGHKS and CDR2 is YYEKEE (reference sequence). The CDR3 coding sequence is TGTGCCAGCAGCTTGTGGTTAGCGGGGACCTACAATGAGCAGTTCTTC. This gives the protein CASSLWLAGTYNEQFF.

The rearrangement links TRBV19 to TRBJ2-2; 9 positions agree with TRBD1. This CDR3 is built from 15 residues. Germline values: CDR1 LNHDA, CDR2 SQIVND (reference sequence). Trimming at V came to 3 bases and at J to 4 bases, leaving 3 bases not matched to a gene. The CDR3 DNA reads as TGTGCCAGTAGTATGGGGACAGGGATCACCGGGGAGCTGTTTTTT. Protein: CASSMGTGITGELFF.